This TCR beta chain was sequenced in a study of cytomegalovirus exposure and HLA in healthy donors. Overall study results and limits: Per published accounts, TCR beta sequences correctly predicted the HLA-A and HLA-B alleles of most subjects. It was reported that the classifier diagnosed cytomegalovirus status with high specificity and sensitivity in both the original and validation cohorts. Indistinguishable V segments, including TRBV6-2 and TRBV6-3, were excluded. An analysis that was carried out later associated about 17,000 TCR beta sequences with HLA alleles at 0.05 false discovery rate.

Concerning this clone itself: Its antigen is currently unknown.

Germline V gives CDR1 SGDLS, CDR2 YYNGEE. V was pared by 6 bases and J by 2 bases, with 21 bases between. CDR3 size: 17 residues. PCR used 60 Vbeta primers and 13 Jbeta primers. Clones were read by immunoSEQ multiplex PCR, and TCRdb kept only the in-frame ones, dropping some. The table shows 150,000 or so clones, with approximately 80% occurring only once. The chain joins TRBV9 to TRBJ2-1; the D gene is possibly TRBD2 (6 bases). Sample: PBMCs. This receptor was identified in a man aged 30-40 years in good health and CMV-seropositive. CDR3 protein: CASTLGLGEVPYNEQFF. The CDR3 coding sequence is TGTGCCAGCACCCTCGGTCTAGGGGAGGTCCCCTACAATGAGCAGTTCTTC.